Listed here are 24 T cell receptor beta chains from one sample, sequenced in a study of shared clonotypes between healthy human individuals. Selected positively for CCR7 and CD45RO-negative, naive CD8 cells excluded terminally differentiated effector memory CD45RA+ cells. Produced via immunoSEQ multiplex PCR; TCRdb's table is partial and in-frame only. The sample has around 2.1 million clones, roughly 91% seen once; the top ten hold roughly 1.8%. Input material: naive CD8+ T cells from PBMCs. The receptors stem from a man between 18 and 35 years old in good health. Some clones in this sample may be carry-over from other donors' samples.

V gene TRBV28 combines with J gene TRBJ2-1; D possibly corresponds to TRBD1 (6 bases). The CDR3 extends over 15 amino acids. Trimming shortened V by 3 bases and J by 3 bases, and 12 bases separated the two germline ends. Germline assignment: CDR1 MDHEN and CDR2 SYDVKM. The CDR3 sequence: CASSFQGSFYNEQFF. CDR3 in DNA: TGTGCCAGCAGTTTTCAGGGGTCATTCTACAATGAGCAGTTCTTC.

The V and J genes are TRBV19 and TRBJ1-1; 7 nucleotides agree with TRBD1. Germline CDR1 reads LNHDA; CDR2 reads SQIVND (reference sequence). Trimming at V came to 3 bases and at J to 7 bases, leaving 8 bases not matched to a gene. This CDR3 is 14 amino acids long. In DNA, the CDR3 is TGTGCCAGTAGTATCATACAGGGGACGGGTGAAGCTTTCTTT. As protein: CASSIIQGTGEAFF.

The rearrangement joins TRBV15 to TRBJ2-7, with D unclear. CDR1 is LNHNV and CDR2 is YYDKDF in the germline V gene (reference sequence). V lost 4 bases, J lost 2 bases, and 12 bases lay in between. This CDR3 is built from 14 residues. Written as DNA, the CDR3 is TGTGCCACCAGCACCGCGGACCTTACCTACGAGCAGTACTTC. Translated: CATSTADLTYEQYF.

The rearrangement links TRBV19 to TRBJ2-2, with a weak D call TRBD2 (6 bases). V lost 5 bases and J lost 3, with 25 bases in between. Per germline, CDR1 LNHDA and CDR2 SQIVND (reference sequence). The CDR3 length is 19 residues. CDR3 residues: CASSASQLLASPDTGELFF. The CDR3 DNA follows: TGTGCCAGTAGTGCCTCCCAACTACTAGCTTCTCCTGACACCGGGGAGCTGTTTTTT.

This chain links TRBV6-6 with TRBJ2-7; D gene uncertain. CDR1 and CDR2 from the germline V gene are MNHNY and SVGAGI (reference sequence). Trimming cost V 2 bases and J 5 bases, with 4 bases left between them. This CDR3 comprises 11 residues. The CDR3 here is CASSYGDEQYF. Written as DNA, the CDR3 is TGTGCCAGCAGTTACGGTGACGAGCAGTACTTC.

V is TRBV19 and J is TRBJ1-1; D is undetermined. The germline V gene encodes CDR1 LNHDA and CDR2 SQIVND (reference sequence). The CDR3 sequence is 14 residues long. Trimming removed 4 bases from V and 0 bases from J, with 9 bases in between. In DNA form, the CDR3 reads TGTGCCAGTAGTAGAGGCAGGATGAACACTGAAGCTTTCTTT. It translates to CASSRGRMNTEAFF.

V gene TRBV28 combines with J gene TRBJ2-3; D call uncertain. The CDR3 length is 14 residues. The germline gives CDR1 MDHEN, CDR2 SYDVKM. The V end lost 6 bases, the J end lost 4 bases, and 14 bases lay between the germline ends. The CDR3 loop reads CASSPILGSDTQYF. CDR3 bases: TGTGCCAGCAGCCCCATTTTGGGGTCAGATACGCAGTATTTT.

V is TRBV11-2 and J is TRBJ1-1; D not resolved. With 6 bases removed from V and 0 bases from J, the gap between germline ends came to 14 bases. The CDR3 is made up of 15 amino acids. The germline V gene encodes CDR1 SGHAT and CDR2 FQNNGV. As DNA, the CDR3 is TGTGCCAGCAGGGGAGGTGGGTTCTTGAACACTGAAGCTTTCTTT. Translated: CASRGGGFLNTEAFF.

In DNA form, the CDR3 reads TGTGCCAGCAGCTTGGCGGGGGGGCAATCAATGGATACGCAGTATTTT. This codes for CASSLAGGQSMDTQYF. This chain uses TRBV7-9 with TRBJ2-3; 9 bases align to TRBD2. The germline V gene has CDR1 SEHNR and CDR2 FQNEAQ (reference sequence). The CDR3 is 16 residues long. The junction had 10 bases not matched to a gene; V was cut back by 3 bases and J by 6 bases.

To note about this clone: Other nucleotide sequences from this sample produce the same CDR3. This sequence joins TRBV7-9 and TRBJ2-5; D call uncertain. This CDR3 is 12 amino acids long. Germline CDR1 and CDR2: SEHNR and FQNEAQ (reference sequence). Trimming shortened V by 3 bases and J by 3 bases, and 5 bases separated the two germline ends. The CDR3 region is CASSFLEETQYF. The DNA of the CDR3 is TGTGCCAGCAGCTTCCTGGAAGAGACCCAGTACTTC.

The V and J genes are TRBV5-4 and TRBJ2-5; 9 bases are shared with TRBD1. V was clipped by 4 bases and J by 9 bases; unmatched bases: 7. Germline V gene lookup returns CDR1 SGHNT and CDR2 YYREEE (reference sequence). CDR3 length: 13 amino acids. Here the CDR3 reads CASSERDREAQYF. The CDR3 DNA reads as TGTGCCAGCAGCGAAAGGGACAGGGAAGCCCAGTACTTC.

In nucleotides, the CDR3 is TGTGCCAGCACTAGGGGGCGGGAGGGCCTGGGTGAGCAGTTCTTC. Translation: CASTRGREGLGEQFF. The J gene is TRBJ2-1, the V gene TRBV27; 9 bases fit TRBD2. Germline-derived CDR1 and CDR2 are MNHEY and SMNVEV (reference sequence). The CDR3 is made up of 15 amino acids. J lost 9 bases, V lost 7 bases, and 13 bases had no gene match.

The chain has TRBV4-3 and TRBJ2-1; D is perhaps TRBD2 (6 bases). With 2 bases removed from V and 4 bases from J, the gap between germline ends came to 12 bases. Germline V gene lookup returns CDR1 LGHNA and CDR2 YSLEER. The CDR3 runs to 15 residues. The CDR3 reads CASSQRENAYNEQFF. The CDR3 nucleotides are TGCGCCAGCAGCCAACGGGAGAATGCTTACAATGAGCAGTTCTTC.

In this sample, this clone turned up a few times. The V and J genes are TRBV4-3 and TRBJ1-1; 8 bases align to TRBD1. The CDR3 length is 13 residues. Per germline, CDR1 LGHNA and CDR2 YSLEER. The V and J ends lost 3 bases and 5 bases, in that order; junction bases with no gene match: 2. The CDR3 sequence: CASSHRGRTEAFF. In nucleotides, the CDR3 is TGCGCCAGCAGCCACAGGGGGCGGACTGAAGCTTTCTTT.

The chain is built from TRBV4-1 and TRBJ1-1, with D possibly being TRBD1 (6 bases). The V end lost 0 bases, the J end lost 5 bases, and 13 bases lay between the germline ends. The V gene's germline CDR1 is MGHRA and CDR2 YSYEKL. The CDR3 contains 15 residues. This chain's CDR3 is CASSQDSEGGTEAFF. CDR3 bases: TGCGCCAGCAGCCAAGATAGCGAGGGGGGAACTGAAGCTTTCTTT.

J is TRBJ1-1 and V is TRBV30, with no clear D. V lost 3 bases and J lost 0, with 11 bases in between. The V gene's germline CDR1 is GTSNPN and CDR2 SVGIG (reference sequence). The CDR3 extends over 14 amino acids. CDR3 amino acids: CAWRAPFMNTEAFF. Here the CDR3 DNA reads TGTGCCTGGAGGGCTCCCTTCATGAACACTGAAGCTTTCTTT.

This chain uses TRBV10-2 with TRBJ2-7; TRBD1 aligns across 8 bases. Germline assignment: CDR1 WSHSY and CDR2 SAAADI. After removal of 3 bases from V and 4 bases from J, the junction contained 11 bases not matched to a gene. This CDR3 has 16 amino acids. The CDR3 protein is CASSDPAGGVLYEQYF. Written as DNA, the CDR3 is TGCGCCAGCAGTGACCCGGCAGGGGGCGTTTTATACGAGCAGTACTTC.

The rearrangement uses TRBV10-3 and TRBJ2-7, with 13 nucleotides matching TRBD2. Germline V gives CDR1 ENHRY, CDR2 SYGVKD. The CDR3 sequence is 18 residues long. The V gene end was trimmed by 5 bases and the J gene end by 2 bases; junction bases not matched to a gene: 12. In DNA form, the CDR3 reads TGTGCCATCAGTCCCGAGACTAGCGGGAGGACCAAACCCTACGAGCAGTACTTC. Translated: CAISPETSGRTKPYEQYF.

With regard to this clone: Other nucleotide sequences in the sample specify the same CDR3. The chain combines TRBV4-2 with TRBJ1-5, with a possible D match to TRBD1 (5 bases). The germline V gene has CDR1 LGHNA and CDR2 YNFKEQ. The V end lost 1 base, the J end lost 1 base, and 8 bases lay between the germline ends. The CDR3 covers 15 residues. Written as DNA, the CDR3 is TGTGCCAGCAGCCAAGTCGAGGGGAGCAATCAGCCCCAGCATTTT. Its protein product is CASSQVEGSNQPQHF.

V is TRBV14 and J is TRBJ2-1, with no clear D. CDR1 is SGHDN, CDR2 FVKESK, per germline. The CDR3 contains 16 residues. The ends were cut back, 0 bases at V and 5 bases at J, with 14 bases in the middle. CDR3 loop: CASSQDMGRAHNEQFF. The DNA for the CDR3 is TGTGCCAGCAGCCAAGATATGGGAAGGGCCCACAATGAGCAGTTCTTC.

The V and J genes are TRBV29-1 and TRBJ2-3; a weak D match, TRBD1 (6 bases). The CDR3 length is 16 residues. The germline V gene encodes CDR1 SQVTM and CDR2 ANQGSEA. V dropped 1 base and J dropped 0 bases, with 14 bases sitting between them. CDR3 DNA sequence: TGCAGCGTTGAAGGGGGGACATATTCTAGCACAGATACGCAGTATTTT. It codes for CSVEGGTYSSTDTQYF.

The rearrangement links TRBV11-2 to TRBJ2-1; tentatively, D is TRBD2 (5 bases). Germline CDR1 reads SGHAT; CDR2 reads FQNNGV. CDR3 size: 15 residues. Trimming left V 0 bases short and J 5 bases short, with 11 bases between. CDR3 DNA: TGTGCCAGCAGCTTAGAGTATGGACTCAACAATGAGCAGTTCTTC. Its protein is CASSLEYGLNNEQFF.

The chain combines TRBV9 with TRBJ2-6, with D possibly being TRBD1 or TRBD2 (5 bases each). V was clipped by 1 base and J by 3 bases, with 17 bases between them. CDR1 SGDLS and CDR2 YYNGEE come from the germline V gene. The CDR3 has 18 amino acids. CDR3 protein: CASSVFPGAYRGANVLTF. In DNA, the CDR3 is TGTGCCAGCAGCGTATTCCCCGGGGCCTACCGTGGGGCCAACGTCCTGACTTTC.

This chain connects TRBV13 to TRBJ2-5; D uncertain. The V end was cut by 0 bases, the J end by 5 bases, with 10 bases between. Germline V gene sequence: CDR1 PRHDT, CDR2 FYEKMQ (reference sequence). The CDR3 length is 14 residues. As DNA, the CDR3 is TGTGCCAGCAGCTTAGGTCGGTGGCGGGAGACCCAGTACTTC. Translation: CASSLGRWRETQYF.